The source of this T cell receptor beta chain is a study of early T cells in non-severe SARS-CoV-2 infection. In the library, individual cDNA molecules carried attached unique molecular identifiers. TCRdb reprocessed the 5' RACE reads with MiXCR, giving one entry per CDR3 protein. The sample records 55,000 to 75,000 distinct CDR3 sequences, approximately 11% being singletons. CDR1 is DFQATT and CDR2 is SNEGSKA in the germline V gene (reference sequence). The trim removed 1 base at V and 4 bases at J, leaving 5 bases unmatched. CDR3 size: 17 residues. The clonotype was recovered from an adult who was a healthcare worker with PCR-confirmed SARS-CoV-2 infection or an uninfected control (not recorded which). V and J are TRBV20-1 and TRBJ2-2; 14 nucleotides match TRBD2. The source material was whole blood, sampled at baseline. CDR3 sequence reads: CSARVGTSGSFTGELFF. In DNA, the CDR3 is TGCAGTGCTAGAGTAGGGACTAGCGGGAGTTTCACCGGGGAGCTGTTTTTT.